Presented here are 30 T cell receptor beta chains from one specimen sequenced in a study of blood T cell repertoires in COVID-19. TCRdb's table, derived via immunoSEQ multiplex PCR, lists solely in-frame clones and lacks some. There are 90,000 to 120,000 clones in the sample; around four fifths occur only once, and over 4% lies in the top ten. Input material: peripheral blood. These receptors came from a man between 65 and 79 years old with acute or convalescent COVID-19.

V usage is TRBV3-1 (or the pseudogene TRBV3-2) and J usage is TRBJ1-3; the D is unclear. The germline V and J ends were trimmed by 0 bases and 2 bases, with 8 bases remaining between them. The CDR3 is 15 residues long. Germline values: CDR1 LGHDT, CDR2 YNNKEL (reference sequence). As DNA, the CDR3 is TGTGCCAGCAGCCAAGACGGCGGAGCTGGAAACACCATATATTTT. This gives the protein CASSQDGGAGNTIYF.

The chain carries TRBV24-1 and TRBJ1-2; D may be TRBD1 (5 bases). This CDR3 comprises 16 residues. The V and J ends lost 1 base and 7 bases respectively, with 18 bases between them. Germline loops: CDR1 KGHDR, CDR2 SFDVKD. For the CDR3, the DNA is TGTGCCACCAGTGATTTCCTCGGTAACCAGGGCAGTGGCTACACCTTC. This codes for CATSDFLGNQGSGYTF.

The CDR3, as DNA: TGTGCCAGCAGGGGGACTCCTAGCAATCAGCCCCAGCATTTT. Translating it yields CASRGTPSNQPQHF. The chain joins TRBV6-8 to TRBJ1-5; a possible D gene is TRBD1 (5 bases). The germline V gene encodes CDR1 MNHGY and CDR2 SAAAGT. This CDR3 contains 14 residues. Trimming stripped 6 bases from V and 0 bases from J, with 9 bases between.

V and J are TRBV2 and TRBJ2-3; TRBD2 agrees at 12 bases. Germline CDR1 is SNHLY and CDR2 is FYNNEI. The ends lost 4 bases at V and 5 bases at J; junction bases unmatched: 13. This CDR3 contains 18 residues. CDR3 in DNA: TGTGCCAGCAGTGGCTCTAGCGGGGGGGCCGGTTTAAGAGATACGCAGTATTTT. Residues: CASSGSSGGAGLRDTQYF.

V gene TRBV14 combines with J gene TRBJ2-1, with a weak D call TRBD1 (6 bases). V was cut by 0 bases and J by 6 bases, with 15 bases left in between. Germline V lookup: CDR1 SGHDN, CDR2 FVKESK. The CDR3 totals 16 residues. CDR3 in DNA: TGTGCCAGCAGCCAAGACCTGGCACGAGGGGGCAATGAGCAGTTCTTC. This encodes CASSQDLARGGNEQFF.

The chain combines TRBV11-3 with TRBJ2-1; unclear D gene. Per the germline V gene, CDR1 is SGHNT and CDR2 is YENEEA. V lost 1 base and J 4 bases, leaving 11 bases between the germline ends. The CDR3 totals 15 residues. This chain's CDR3 is CASSLAPGLYNEQFF. The DNA for the CDR3 is TGTGCCAGCAGCTTAGCACCCGGGTTGTACAATGAGCAGTTCTTC.

The chain links TRBV13 to TRBJ1-2, with D unresolved. The germline V gene encodes CDR1 PRHDT and CDR2 FYEKMQ (reference sequence). This CDR3 comprises 14 residues. The V gene lost 1 base and the J gene lost 8 bases, with 14 bases spanning the gap. CDR3 in amino acids: CASSLDSRGGGYTF. The CDR3 bases are TGTGCCAGCAGCTTAGACAGTCGGGGAGGAGGCTACACCTTC. The full variable domain, completed using reference TRBV13 and TRBJ1-2, is AAGVIQSPRHLIKEKRETATLKCYPIPRHDTVYWYQQGPGQDPQFLISFYEKMQSDKGSIPDRFSAQQFSDYHSELNMSSLELGDSALYFCASSLDSRGGGYTFGSGTRLTVV.

J is TRBJ1-1 and V is TRBV7-2, with 7 bases identical to TRBD1. The V and J ends lost 4 bases and 7 bases, in that order; junction bases with no gene match: 9. Germline CDR1 and CDR2: SGHTA and FQGNSA. The CDR3 consists of 14 residues. The CDR3 loop is CASSSRGREGEAFF. The CDR3 coding sequence is TGTGCCAGCAGCTCGAGGGGGCGCGAAGGTGAAGCTTTCTTT. Variable domain in full (rest from reference TRBV7-2 and TRBJ1-1): GAGVSQSPSNKVTEKGKDVELRCDPISGHTALYWYRQSLGQGLEFLIYFQGNSAPDKSGLPSDRFSAERTGGSVSTLTIQRTQQEDSAVYLCASSSRGREGEAFFGQGTRLTVV.

The chain has TRBV6-5 and TRBJ2-3; weak D call: TRBD1 (8 bases). The germline CDR1 and CDR2 sequences are MNHEY and SVGAGI. V shed 2 bases and J shed 4 bases, with 13 bases lying between them. CDR3 size: 15 residues. The CDR3 DNA reads TGTGCCAGCAGTTACCCACAGGGGGGGTCAGATACGCAGTATTTT. Translating gives CASSYPQGGSDTQYF.

This chain uses TRBV7-9 with TRBJ2-4; 10 bases fit TRBD2. CDR3 length equals 15 residues. Germline lookup yields CDR1 SEHNR and CDR2 FQNEAQ (reference sequence). V lost 1 base, J lost 9 bases, and 6 bases stayed unmatched. CDR3 bases: TGTGCCAGCAGCTTAGAAGCGGGGGGGCCTAGCATTCAGTACTTC. It encodes CASSLEAGGPSIQYF.

There are a few counts of this clone. The V and J genes are TRBV10-2 and TRBJ2-2; 12 bases are shared with TRBD2. This CDR3 contains 16 residues. V shed 6 bases, J shed 0 bases, and the junction held 2 bases outside the gene matches. The V gene's germline CDR1 is WSHSY and CDR2 SAAADI. Here the CDR3 DNA reads TGCGCCAGCAGGACTAGCGGGGGAGCGAACACCGGGGAGCTGTTTTTT. Translating gives CASRTSGGANTGELFF.

This clone was counted a single time. This rearrangement joins TRBV9 to TRBJ1-2, with 10 bases fitting TRBD1. CDR1 and CDR2 from the germline V gene are SGDLS and YYNGEE. CDR3 length equals 15 residues. V gave up 0 bases and J gave up 7 bases; unmatched junction bases: 6. The DNA of the CDR3 is TGTGCCAGCAGCGTAGAGGGACAGGGGAACACTGGCTACACCTTC. Amino acids: CASSVEGQGNTGYTF.

This chain uses TRBV29-1 with TRBJ1-4, with 8 bases that match TRBD1. The CDR3 spans 15 residues. The V segment lost 7 bases and the J segment 3 bases; nucleotides outside the gene matches: 10. Germline V gene sequence: CDR1 SQVTM, CDR2 ANQGSEA. In DNA form, the CDR3 reads TGCAGCGCCGTGAAGACAGGGGAACCTAATGAAAAACTGTTTTTT. Protein sequence: CSAVKTGEPNEKLFF.

The rearrangement links TRBV11-2 to TRBJ2-1; TRBD2 might be the D (5 bases). The V end lost 5 bases, the J end lost 6 bases, and 14 bases lay between the germline ends. Germline CDR1 reads SGHAT; CDR2 reads FQNNGV. The CDR3 runs 14 residues. As DNA, the CDR3 is TGTGCCAGCAGCACGGTGTTCGGGATCAATGAGCAGTTCTTC. Its translation is CASSTVFGINEQFF.

The chain joins TRBV2 to TRBJ1-5, with D hard to call. The CDR3 sequence is 13 residues long. Germline V CDR1 and CDR2: SNHLY, FYNNEI. Trimming took off 6 bases at V and 0 bases at J, with 6 bases between the two ends. For the CDR3, the DNA is TGTGCCAGCAGGGCGGATAGCAATCAGCCCCAGCATTTT. This gives the protein CASRADSNQPQHF.

This sequence joins TRBV27 and TRBJ1-3, with 9 bases fitting TRBD1. V was clipped by 2 bases and J by 0 bases; unmatched bases: 11. The CDR3 is made up of 19 amino acids. Germline V gene lookup returns CDR1 MNHEY and CDR2 SMNVEV (reference sequence). CDR3 sequence reads: CASSLTPGTGSGSGNTIYF. Here the CDR3 DNA reads TGTGCCAGCAGTTTAACCCCCGGGACAGGGTCTGGCTCTGGAAACACCATATATTTT.

This chain joins TRBV19 and TRBJ2-5, with a tentative D call TRBD1 (6 bases). This CDR3 contains 15 residues. CDR1 and CDR2 (germline): LNHDA, SQIVND (reference sequence). V was clipped by 6 bases and J by 5 bases, with 19 bases between them. The CDR3 nucleotides read TGTGCCAGTAGCTCCTTATCGACAGGAGGCGAGACCCAGTACTTC. Protein: CASSSLSTGGETQYF.

V and J are TRBV12-3 or TRBV12-4 and TRBJ1-5; D is unclear. This CDR3 is 13 amino acids long. Trimming left V 3 bases short and J 6 bases short, with 9 bases between. The CDR3 coding sequence is TGTGCCAGCAGTTTGGAGCCGGCTCAGCCCCAGCATTTT. Protein product: CASSLEPAQPQHF.

This chain connects TRBV5-1 to TRBJ1-1, with a tentative D call TRBD1 (5 bases). This CDR3 contains 13 residues. V was cut by 2 bases and J by 1 base, with 6 bases left in between. CDR1 and CDR2 from the germline V gene are SGHRS and YFSETQ. As DNA, the CDR3 is TGCGCCAGCAGCTTCAGGGAGAACACTGAAGCTTTCTTT. This codes for CASSFRENTEAFF.

The J gene is TRBJ1-1, the V gene TRBV5-4; a possible D gene is TRBD1 (6 bases). The CDR3 totals 16 residues. V was shortened by 5 bases and J by 0 bases, with 17 bases between the two germline ends. Germline-derived CDR1 and CDR2 are SGHNT and YYREEE (reference sequence). CDR3 DNA: TGTGCCAGCAGTTTGCAGGGGTCGGCGGTGAACACTGAAGCTTTCTTT. Protein sequence: CASSLQGSAVNTEAFF.

The J gene is TRBJ2-1, the V gene TRBV10-2, with 10 bases that match TRBD2. Looked up from germline, CDR1 is WSHSY and CDR2 is SAAADI. The CDR3 contains 15 residues. J lost 9 bases, V lost 6 bases, and 11 bases had no gene match. The CDR3 reads CASRPLAGAGGEQFF. In DNA, the CDR3 is TGCGCCAGCAGGCCTCTAGCGGGGGCCGGAGGTGAGCAGTTCTTC.

V is TRBV7-9 and J is TRBJ1-1; no firm D call. The CDR3 sequence is 13 residues long. V lost 3 bases to trimming and J lost 7 bases, with 12 bases between them. From germline, CDR1 is SEHNR and CDR2 FQNEAQ (reference sequence). Here the CDR3 DNA reads TGTGCCAGCAGCTTCGGGGAGGAAGGTGAAGCTTTCTTT. This translates into CASSFGEEGEAFF. Full variable domain (outside the CDR3, taken from reference TRBV7-9 and TRBJ1-1): DTGVSQNPRHKITKRGQNVTFRCDPISEHNRLYWYRQTLGQGPEFLTYFQNEAQLEKSRLLSDRFSAERPKGSFSTLEIQRTEQGDSAMYLCASSFGEEGEAFFGQGTRLTVV.

The chain employs TRBV7-2 and TRBJ1-4, with 10 bases that match TRBD1. Trimming removed 1 base from V and 8 bases from J; junction bases left unmatched: 4. From germline, CDR1 is SGHTA and CDR2 FQGNSA. This CDR3 comprises 15 residues. For the CDR3, the DNA is TGTGCCAGCAGCTTAGGGGGGACAGGGGAAGAAAAACTGTTTTTT. Encoded protein: CASSLGGTGEEKLFF.

This rearrangement joins TRBV5-8 to TRBJ1-5; D is unresolved. Trimming took off 0 bases at V and 4 bases at J, with 5 bases between the two ends. The CDR3 runs to 13 residues. Germline V gene lookup returns CDR1 SGHTS and CDR2 YDEGEE. The chain's CDR3 is CASSLVENQPQHF. The CDR3, as DNA: TGTGCCAGCAGCTTGGTAGAGAATCAGCCCCAGCATTTT.

This chain uses TRBV19 with TRBJ2-2, with a tentative D call TRBD2 (6 bases). The germline V gene has CDR1 LNHDA and CDR2 SQIVND (reference sequence). CDR3 length: 14 residues. V lost 7 bases, J lost 0 bases, and 9 bases lay in between. The CDR3 loop is CASTVAANTGELFF. For the CDR3, the DNA is TGTGCCAGTACTGTAGCGGCGAACACCGGGGAGCTGTTTTTT. The complete variable domain, with remaining parts taken from reference TRBV19 and TRBJ2-2, reads DGGITQSPKYLFRKEGQNVTLSCEQNLNHDAMYWYRQDPGQGLRLIYYSQIVNDFQKGDIAEGYSVSREKKESFPLTVTSAQKNPTAFYLCASTVAANTGELFFGEGSRLTVL.

The CDR3 DNA reads as TGTGCCACCAGTGAACCGGGACTTGAAGGGACCCAGTACTTC. It yields the protein CATSEPGLEGTQYF. This chain uses TRBV24-1 with TRBJ2-5, with a tentative D call TRBD2 (6 bases). Germline V CDR1 and CDR2: KGHDR, SFDVKD. The CDR3 totals 14 residues. Trimming stripped 4 bases from V and 7 bases from J, with 15 bases between.

The V gene is TRBV19, the J gene TRBJ1-1; 7 nucleotides align to TRBD1. Germline CDR1 is LNHDA and CDR2 is SQIVND (reference sequence). The V segment lost 6 bases and the J segment 11 bases; nucleotides outside the gene matches: 12. This CDR3 region has 13 residues. DNA for the CDR3: TGTGCCAGTAGCCCGACAGGGTCCTTTTTGGCTTTCTTT. Translated, it gives CASSPTGSFLAFF.

The chain uses TRBV15 and TRBJ1-1; 9 nucleotides line up with TRBD1. The CDR3 covers 16 residues. From germline, CDR1 is LNHNV and CDR2 YYDKDF (reference sequence). V shed 4 bases, J shed 3 bases, and the junction held 9 bases outside the gene matches. Here the CDR3 DNA reads TGTGCCACCAGCAAAGAAGACAGGGGGTCGGACACTGAAGCTTTCTTT. This encodes CATSKEDRGSDTEAFF.

The rearrangement uses TRBV3-1 (or the pseudogene TRBV3-2) and TRBJ1-5, with TRBD1 matching over 9 bases. Germline V gene lookup returns CDR1 LGHDT and CDR2 YNNKEL (reference sequence). The CDR3 runs to 16 residues. The V and J ends lost 2 bases and 0 bases, in that order; junction bases with no gene match: 2. CDR3 amino acids: CASSQRTGASNQPQHF. The DNA of the CDR3 is TGTGCCAGCAGCCAAAGGACAGGGGCTAGCAATCAGCCCCAGCATTTT.

The rearrangement joins TRBV29-1 to TRBJ2-5; a weak D match, TRBD2 (6 bases). This CDR3 is built from 12 residues. The ends were cut back, 4 bases at V and 5 bases at J, with 11 bases in the middle. Looked up from germline, CDR1 is SQVTM and CDR2 is ANQGSEA. CDR3 DNA sequence: TGCAGCGTTGGCGGGGTGGGTGAGACCCAGTACTTC. It yields the protein CSVGGVGETQYF. The full variable domain, completed using reference TRBV29-1 and TRBJ2-5, is SAVISQKPSRDICQRGTSLTIQCQVDSQVTMMFWYRQQPGQSLTLIATANQGSEATYESGFVIDKFPISRPNLTFSTLTVSNMSPEDSSIYLCSVGGVGETQYFGPGTRLLVL.